What follows are 10 T cell receptor beta chains derived from one specimen sequenced in a study of T and B cells in COVID-19 patients (dated by TCRdb to 2018 to 2020). Sequencing took place on an Illumina MiSeq. Multiplex PCR with BIOMED2 TRB-A/B primer pools was used to amplify TRB rearrangements. The public sequencing data were trimmed at Q25 with fastp and processed into clonotypes with MiXCR by TCRdb, which kept only in-frame beta chains. Under each unique CDR3 protein, matching rows form one entry showing the most common genes and DNA. This sample gives under 2,500 distinct CDR3 sequences in total; approximately 26% of them show up just once. The top ten hold 50% to 75% of the sample. TRB repertoires were amplified using roughly 230-550 ng of genomic DNA isolated from blood. The sequenced material came from blood. Receptors were obtained from a human donor with active COVID-19.

Judged by abundance, this clonotype is medium-sized (0.01 to 0.1%). J is TRBJ1-6 and V is TRBV5-6; possibly TRBD1 for D (5 bases). Germline CDR1 reads SGHDT; CDR2 reads YYEEEE. The CDR3 is made up of 12 amino acids. V was cut by 4 bases and J by 9 bases, with 8 bases left in between. CDR3 residues: CASSSRASPLHF. CDR3 in DNA: TGTGCCAGCAGCAGCAGGGCTTCACCCCTCCACTTT.

Relative to its sample, this clonotype is medium-sized. The chain couples TRBV15 to TRBJ2-3; D may correspond to TRBD1 or TRBD2 (5 bases each). Germline V gene sequence: CDR1 LNHNV, CDR2 YYDKDF (reference sequence). This CDR3 is built from 15 residues. V lost 0 bases, J lost 9 bases, and 16 bases lay in between. DNA of the CDR3: TGTGCCACCAGCAGAGATCGGGGCAGGGTTGGGACGCAGTATTTT. As protein: CATSRDRGRVGTQYF.

This clonotype qualifies as medium-sized. The chain carries TRBV5-6 and TRBJ2-3; TRBD2 matches 7 bases. J gave up 1 base and V 1 base, and 9 bases lay outside the gene matches. Germline values: CDR1 SGHDT, CDR2 YYEEEE. This CDR3 has 17 amino acids. Here the CDR3 reads CASSLRRTGGGTDTQYF. In nucleotides, the CDR3 is TGTGCCAGCAGCTTGAGGAGGACGGGAGGCGGCACAGATACGCAGTATTTT.

In its sample, this clonotype was seen once. A much larger clone lies one base from this, so it may be a read error. The chain carries TRBV6-5 and TRBJ2-7; 7 bases are a match to TRBD1. The germline CDR1 and CDR2 sequences are MNHEY and SVGAGI. The CDR3 sequence is 15 residues long. In DNA, the CDR3 is TGTGACAGCAGTGTAGGGGGCCTAGGAGCCTACGAGCAGTACTTC. The encoded protein is CDSSVGGLGAYEQYF.

Concerning this clonotype itself: One junction end does not reproduce the germline sequence, and a read error may be involved. The CDR3 is CVSTRQGSIYEQHF. The DNA of the CDR3 is TGTGTCAGCACCCGACAGGGGTCCATCTACGAGCAGCACTTC. The chain links TRBV7-2 to TRBJ2-7, with 8 nucleotides matching TRBD1. The CDR3 totals 14 residues. Germline V gene sequence: CDR1 SGHTA, CDR2 FQGNSA.

The chain combines TRBV20-1 with TRBJ1-5; D not certain. The CDR3 is 12 amino acids. V gave up 0 bases and J gave up 4 bases, with 4 bases separating them. CDR1 is DFQATT, CDR2 SNEGSKA, per germline (reference sequence). CDR3 residues: CSARDGNQPQHF. For the CDR3, the DNA is TGCAGTGCTAGAGACGGGAATCAGCCCCAGCATTTT.

This clonotype qualifies as large. The genes are TRBV19 and TRBJ2-1; the match to TRBD1 covers 7 bases. The CDR3 is made up of 15 amino acids. V dropped 1 base and J dropped 0; count of bases not matched to a gene: 0. CDR1 and CDR2 (germline): LNHDA, SQIVND (reference sequence). The CDR3 DNA is TGTGCCAGTAGTATAGGGACAGGCTCCTACAATGAGCAGTTCTTC. Translated, it gives CASSIGTGSYNEQFF.

This clonotype has just one count. The chain joins TRBV5-6 to TRBJ2-1; D not certain. Deletions cut 0 bases from V and 7 bases from J, with 8 bases between. This CDR3 has 13 residues. Germline V gene lookup returns CDR1 SGHDT and CDR2 YYEEEE. CDR3 nucleotides: TGTGCCAGCAGCTTGGCTTACGGGAATGAGCAGTTCTTC. Translation gives CASSLAYGNEQFF.

The V and J genes are TRBV11-1 and TRBJ2-7, with D unclear. Deletions cut 1 base from V and 2 bases from J, with 9 bases between. The CDR3 extends over 14 amino acids. Germline CDR1 is SGHAT and CDR2 is FQDESV (reference sequence). The CDR3 sequence: CASSLEGTPYEQYF. The CDR3 bases are TGTGCCAGCAGCTTAGAGGGCACTCCCTACGAGCAGTACTTC.

The CDR3 coding sequence is TGTGCCAGCAGCCAATTGTTAGCGGGAGGAAGCACAGATACGCAGTATTTT. Its protein is CASSQLLAGGSTDTQYF. The chain employs TRBV4-2 and TRBJ2-3; 10 bases line up with TRBD2. V shed 2 bases, J shed 0 bases, and the junction held 5 bases outside the gene matches. The CDR3 is made up of 17 amino acids. Per the germline V gene, CDR1 is LGHNA and CDR2 is YNFKEQ.